This paragraph reports one T cell receptor (beta chain). In the study's own analysis: Estimation of nucleated cell counts was performed using reference gene primer amplification. Libraries were prepared by immunoSEQ multiplex PCR; TCRdb keeps only in-frame clonotypes and omits some of them. Clonal size and the V and J genes are those of that table, whereas D and trimming came from the DNA. The repertoire has 150,000 to 200,000 clones, more than 85% of them found once; the top ten carry 7%. This record comes from a study of blood T cell repertoires in COVID-19. The overall study: Whether acute or convalescent, the COVID-19 samples came from the United States, Italy and Spain. Nucleic acid was either cDNA or gDNA, and it came from T cells, B-cell-depleted T cells, or PBMCs.

The origin of this receptor is an elderly woman in a cohort sampled during active or convalescent COVID-19. Sequencing was done on a sample of peripheral blood.

The CDR3 bases are TGTGCCAGCAGCTTGGTGGGCAGCTACGAGCAGTACTTC. It is translated as CASSLVGSYEQYF. The chain combines TRBV5-6 with TRBJ2-7; D gene ambiguous. The germline CDR1 and CDR2 sequences are SGHDT and YYEEEE. The CDR3 covers 13 residues. Trimming stripped 0 bases from V and 3 bases from J, with 7 bases between.